The 18 T cell receptor beta chains below were found in one sample sequenced in a study of vaccination and CD4 T cells after COVID-19. TCRdb passed the PCR reads through MiXCR, listing each CDR3 protein once. The table has just over 20,000 distinct CDR3 sequences, roughly 50% seen once. Sequenced here: CD4+ T cells from blood, sampled before SARS-CoV-2 vaccination. The receptors derive from a human donor who had recovered from COVID-19.

The chain links TRBV6-5 to TRBJ1-5; 9 positions agree with TRBD1. Germline CDR1 reads MNHEY; CDR2 reads SVGAGI. Losses at the gene ends were 2 bases for V and 1 base for J; bases not matched to a gene: 6. The CDR3 covers 17 residues. The CDR3 reads CASSYGQGRVSNQPQHF. The CDR3 DNA sequence: TGTGCCAGCAGTTACGGACAGGGGAGAGTGAGCAATCAGCCCCAGCATTTT.

The gene calls are TRBV20-1 and TRBJ2-1, with TRBD2 matching over 9 bases. This CDR3 has 12 residues. Germline V CDR1 and CDR2: DFQATT, SNEGSKA (reference sequence). The CDR3 is CSETSGYNEQFF. The CDR3 DNA reads as TGCAGCGAGACTAGCGGTTACAATGAGCAGTTCTTC.

The V and J genes are TRBV4-1 and TRBJ2-3, with 7 positions matching TRBD2. CDR1 is MGHRA, CDR2 YSYEKL, per germline. V lost 1 base, J lost 0 bases, and 4 bases stayed unmatched. The CDR3 is 16 residues long. In DNA, the CDR3 is TGCGCCAGCAGCCAAGCTCCGCGGGGGAGCACAGATACGCAGTATTTT. Amino acids: CASSQAPRGSTDTQYF.

V gene TRBV7-6 combines with J gene TRBJ1-1; TRBD1 aligns across 8 bases. V dropped 5 bases and J dropped 3; count of bases not matched to a gene: 11. Germline V gene sequence: CDR1 SGHVS, CDR2 FNYEAQ. This CDR3 has 16 amino acids. For the CDR3, the DNA is TGTGCCAGCAGCCCGTGGGCAGGGGGCGAGGACACTGAAGCTTTCTTT. Protein sequence: CASSPWAGGEDTEAFF. The full variable domain, in which reference TRBV7-6 and TRBJ1-1 provide the parts outside the CDR3, is GAGVSQSPRYKVTKRGQDVALRCDPISGHVSLYWYRQALGQGPEFLTYFNYEAQQDKSGLPNDRFSAERPEGSISTLTIQRTEQRDSAMYRCASSPWAGGEDTEAFFGQGTRLTVV.

V and J are TRBV6-1 and TRBJ2-7, with D perhaps TRBD1 (6 bases). The CDR3 is made up of 13 amino acids. V dropped 9 bases and J dropped 0 bases, with 12 bases sitting between them. Germline values: CDR1 MNHNS, CDR2 SASEGT. The DNA of the CDR3 is TGTGCCAGTTCGGACAGTGCCTCCTACGAGCAGTACTTC. Its translation is CASSDSASYEQYF.

This clonotype was detected only a few times. The V and J genes are TRBV2 and TRBJ1-1, with D tentatively TRBD1 (5 bases). This CDR3 has 15 amino acids. The germline V gene has CDR1 SNHLY and CDR2 FYNNEI. The V end was cut by 5 bases, the J end by 4 bases, with 17 bases between. CDR3 amino acids: CASSPAGAGGTEAFF. The CDR3, as DNA: TGTGCCAGCAGTCCCGCCGGGGCCGGCGGCACTGAAGCTTTCTTT. The full variable domain, its missing parts supplied by reference TRBV2 and TRBJ1-1, is EPEVTQTPSHQVTQMGQEVILRCVPISNHLYFYWYRQILGQKVEFLVSFYNNEISEKSEIFDDQFSVERPDGSNFTLKIRSTKLEDSAMYFCASSPAGAGGTEAFFGQGTRLTVV.

This chain uses TRBV7-3 with TRBJ1-1, with TRBD1 as a possible D gene (6 bases). Trimming removed 6 bases from V and 1 base from J, with 9 bases in between. Germline CDR1 and CDR2: SGHTA and FQGTGA. The length of the CDR3 is 13 residues. The CDR3 DNA reads as TGTGCCAGCAGAGAGGGACAGAACACTGAAGCTTTCTTT. This encodes CASREGQNTEAFF.

This clonotype came up a few times. This sequence joins TRBV6-2 or TRBV6-3 and TRBJ1-2, with a possible D match to TRBD1 (6 bases). This CDR3 region has 15 residues. Germline CDR1 is MNHEY and CDR2 is SVGEGT. Trimming took off 6 bases at V and 6 bases at J, with 20 bases between the two ends. CDR3 sequence (DNA): TGTGCCAGCAGCCGCCGGTTGGGGGCGGATGATGGCTACACCTTC. Amino acid sequence: CASSRRLGADDGYTF.

The J gene is TRBJ1-5, the V gene TRBV29-1, with a tentative D call TRBD1 (5 bases). Germline CDR1 SQVTM, CDR2 ANQGSEA. This CDR3 has 14 residues. V shed 4 bases and J shed 3 bases, with 13 bases lying between them. The CDR3 DNA is TGCAGCGTTGCCGGGGCCGAAATCAATCAGCCCCAGCATTTT. It translates to CSVAGAEINQPQHF.

The genes are TRBV5-8 and TRBJ1-2; no reliable D call. CDR3 length: 13 residues. Germline-derived CDR1 and CDR2 are SGHTS and YDEGEE. The V gene lost 3 bases and the J gene lost 9 bases, with 15 bases spanning the gap. The CDR3 region is CASSSIQTIRYTF. CDR3 DNA sequence: TGTGCCAGCAGCTCGATACAAACTATTCGCTACACCTTC.

Details on this clonotype: At one of its ends the junction is not consistent with the germline gene, which may arise from a read error. The V call is TRBV11-2, the J call TRBJ1-1; 9 nucleotides line up with TRBD1. Germline-derived CDR1 and CDR2 are SGHAT and FQNNGV. The CDR3 spans 15 residues. In nucleotides, the CDR3 is TGTGACAGCAGCCACCTGACAGGGGGAAACACTGAAGCTTTCTTT. This encodes CDSSHLTGGNTEAFF.

The CDR3: CASRVDRNSNQPQHF. The CDR3 region has the DNA TGTGCCAGCAGGGTCGACAGAAATAGCAATCAGCCCCAGCATTTT. The genes are TRBV6-1 and TRBJ1-5, with D possibly being TRBD1 (5 bases). V was clipped by 6 bases and J by 0 bases, with 12 bases between them. Per the germline V gene, CDR1 is MNHNS and CDR2 is SASEGT. The CDR3 totals 15 residues.

This clonotype was observed a handful of times. The chain couples TRBV6-1 to TRBJ2-3; TRBD2 aligns across 8 bases. CDR3 length: 15 amino acids. Unmatched junction bases numbered 6, after V lost 6 bases and J lost 1 base. CDR1 and CDR2 (germline): MNHNS, SASEGT. CDR3 loop: CASSLGRVGTDTQYF. The CDR3 nucleotides read TGTGCCAGCAGCCTCGGGAGGGTGGGCACAGATACGCAGTATTTT.

This clonotype was picked up a small number of times. The V and J genes are TRBV2 and TRBJ2-3; D is undetermined. The CDR3 contains 15 residues. Trimming removed 8 bases from V and 0 bases from J, with 15 bases in between. CDR1 and CDR2 (germline): SNHLY, FYNNEI. CDR3: CASGTTELSTDTQYF. CDR3 coding DNA: TGTGCCAGCGGAACCACAGAACTCAGCACAGATACGCAGTATTTT.

This chain connects TRBV5-1 to TRBJ2-4; D unresolved. Trimming removed 0 bases at V and 1 base at J, with 11 bases between. Germline V lookup: CDR1 SGHRS, CDR2 YFSETQ. The CDR3 sequence is 16 residues long. The CDR3 here is CASSLAGWSAKNIQYF. The CDR3 DNA is TGCGCCAGCAGCTTGGCTGGGTGGTCGGCCAAAAACATTCAGTACTTC.

This chain uses TRBV7-9 with TRBJ1-5; 8 nucleotides agree with TRBD1. The CDR3 totals 15 residues. Germline V gene data show CDR1 as SEHNR and CDR2 as FQNEAQ (reference sequence). V gave up 1 base and J gave up 7 bases; unmatched junction bases: 6. The CDR3 is CASSLGTGKVQPQHF. The CDR3, as DNA: TGTGCCAGCAGCTTAGGGACAGGGAAGGTACAGCCCCAGCATTTT.

The chain links TRBV5-4 to TRBJ2-7, with D unresolved. Germline lookup yields CDR1 SGHNT and CDR2 YYREEE (reference sequence). The CDR3 is 13 amino acids. The V gene lost 2 bases and the J gene lost 3 bases, with 9 bases spanning the gap. The CDR3 DNA follows: TGTGCCAGCAGCTTCGAGAGTCTCTACGAGCAGTACTTC. This encodes CASSFESLYEQYF. Based on the CDR3 plus reference TRBV5-4 and TRBJ2-7, the full variable domain is ETGVTQSPTHLIKTRGQQVTLRCSSQSGHNTVSWYQQALGQGPQFIFQYYREEENGRGNFPPRFSGLQFPNYSSELNVNALELDDSALYLCASSFESLYEQYFGPGTRLTVT.

The chain couples TRBV20-1 to TRBJ1-2; D perhaps matches TRBD1 (5 bases). V was shortened by 6 bases and J by 6 bases, with 20 bases between the two germline ends. Per the germline V gene, CDR1 is DFQATT and CDR2 is SNEGSKA (reference sequence). The CDR3 runs to 14 residues. The CDR3 region is CSAYGTVVLNGYTF. In DNA, the CDR3 is TGCAGTGCCTACGGGACGGTCGTCCTAAATGGCTACACCTTC.